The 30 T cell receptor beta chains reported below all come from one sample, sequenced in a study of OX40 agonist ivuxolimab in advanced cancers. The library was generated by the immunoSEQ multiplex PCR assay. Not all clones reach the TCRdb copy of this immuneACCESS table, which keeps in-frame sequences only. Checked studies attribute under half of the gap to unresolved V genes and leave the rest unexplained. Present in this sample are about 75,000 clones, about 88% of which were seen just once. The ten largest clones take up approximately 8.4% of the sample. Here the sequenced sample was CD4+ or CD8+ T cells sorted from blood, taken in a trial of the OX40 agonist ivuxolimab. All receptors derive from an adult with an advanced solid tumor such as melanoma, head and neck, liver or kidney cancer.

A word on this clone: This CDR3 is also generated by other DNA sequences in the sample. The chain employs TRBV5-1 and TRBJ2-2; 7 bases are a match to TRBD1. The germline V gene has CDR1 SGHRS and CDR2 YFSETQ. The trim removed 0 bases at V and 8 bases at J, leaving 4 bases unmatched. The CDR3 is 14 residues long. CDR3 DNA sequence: TGCGCCAGCAGCTTGGTAGGGGGCCGGGGGGAGCTGTTTTTT. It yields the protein CASSLVGGRGELFF.

The CDR3 DNA is TGTGCCAGCAGAGGGACTTTCGGGCCAGAGCAGTTCTTC. Its translation: CASRGTFGPEQFF. J is TRBJ2-1 and V is TRBV6-6; possibly TRBD2 for D (6 bases). Germline V gene lookup returns CDR1 MNHNY and CDR2 SVGAGI (reference sequence). V lost 6 bases and J 10 bases, leaving 16 bases between the germline ends. The length of the CDR3 is 13 residues.

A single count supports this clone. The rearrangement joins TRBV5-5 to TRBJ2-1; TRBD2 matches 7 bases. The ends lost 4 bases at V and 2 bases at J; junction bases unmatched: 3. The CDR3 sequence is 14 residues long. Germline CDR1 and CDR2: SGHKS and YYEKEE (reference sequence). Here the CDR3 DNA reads TGTGCCAGCAGCGCTGGACTAGCCTACAATGAGCAGTTCTTC. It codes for CASSAGLAYNEQFF.

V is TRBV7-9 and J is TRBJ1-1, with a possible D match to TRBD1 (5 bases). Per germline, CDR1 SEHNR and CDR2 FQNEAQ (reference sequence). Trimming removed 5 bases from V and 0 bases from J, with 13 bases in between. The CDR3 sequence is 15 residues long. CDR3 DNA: TGTGCCAGCAGCCCAAGGGACGGTTTGAACACTGAAGCTTTCTTT. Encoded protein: CASSPRDGLNTEAFF. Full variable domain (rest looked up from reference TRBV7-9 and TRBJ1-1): DTGVSQNPRHKITKRGQNVTFRCDPISEHNRLYWYRQTLGQGPEFLTYFQNEAQLEKSRLLSDRFSAERPKGSFSTLEIQRTEQGDSAMYLCASSPRDGLNTEAFFGQGTRLTVV.

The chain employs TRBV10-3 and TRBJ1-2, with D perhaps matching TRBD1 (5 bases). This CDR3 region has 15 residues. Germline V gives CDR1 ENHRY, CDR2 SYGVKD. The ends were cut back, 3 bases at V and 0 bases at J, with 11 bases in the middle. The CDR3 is CAISDQGKTNYGYTF. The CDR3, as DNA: TGTGCCATCAGTGACCAGGGCAAAACTAACTATGGCTACACCTTC.

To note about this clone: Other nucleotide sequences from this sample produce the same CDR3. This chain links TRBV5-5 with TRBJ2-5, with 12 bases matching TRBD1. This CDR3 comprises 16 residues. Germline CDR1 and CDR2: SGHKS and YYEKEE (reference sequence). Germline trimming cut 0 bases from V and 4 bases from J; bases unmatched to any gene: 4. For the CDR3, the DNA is TGTGCCAGCAGCTTGGGGGACAGGGGGCAAGGAGAGACCCAGTACTTC. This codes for CASSLGDRGQGETQYF.

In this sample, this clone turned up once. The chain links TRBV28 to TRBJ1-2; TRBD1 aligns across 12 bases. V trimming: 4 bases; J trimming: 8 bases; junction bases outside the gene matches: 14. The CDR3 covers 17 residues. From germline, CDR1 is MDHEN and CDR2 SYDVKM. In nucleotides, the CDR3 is TGTGCCAGCAGTTCTTCCGGGACAGGGGGCCCAAGTGGGGGCTACACCTTC. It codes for CASSSSGTGGPSGGYTF.

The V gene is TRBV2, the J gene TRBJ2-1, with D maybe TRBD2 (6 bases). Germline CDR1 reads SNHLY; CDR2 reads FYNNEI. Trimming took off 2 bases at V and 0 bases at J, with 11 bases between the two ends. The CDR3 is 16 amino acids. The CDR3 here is CASSERAGSSYNEQFF. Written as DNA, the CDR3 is TGTGCCAGCAGTGAACGGGCGGGGAGCTCCTACAATGAGCAGTTCTTC. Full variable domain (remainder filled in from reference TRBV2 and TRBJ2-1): EPEVTQTPSHQVTQMGQEVILRCVPISNHLYFYWYRQILGQKVEFLVSFYNNEISEKSEIFDDQFSVERPDGSNFTLKIRSTKLEDSAMYFCASSERAGSSYNEQFFGPGTRLTVL.

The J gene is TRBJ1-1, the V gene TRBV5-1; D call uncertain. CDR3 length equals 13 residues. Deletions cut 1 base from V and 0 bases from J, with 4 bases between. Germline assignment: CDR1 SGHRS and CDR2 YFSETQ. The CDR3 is CASSLFMNTEAFF. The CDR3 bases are TGCGCCAGCAGCTTGTTCATGAACACTGAAGCTTTCTTT.

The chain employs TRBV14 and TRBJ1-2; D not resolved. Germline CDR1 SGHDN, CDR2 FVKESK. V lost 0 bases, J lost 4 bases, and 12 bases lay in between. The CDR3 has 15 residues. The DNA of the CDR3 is TGTGCCAGCAGCCAAGATATGACTCGCGGCTATGGCTACACCTTC. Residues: CASSQDMTRGYGYTF.

Here the CDR3 DNA reads TGTGCCATGAGGAGCGGGAGCTCCTACAATGAGCAGTTCTTC. This sequence encodes CAMRSGSSYNEQFF. V usage is TRBV10-3 and J usage is TRBJ2-1; 8 bases are shared with TRBD2. Germline V gene lookup returns CDR1 ENHRY and CDR2 SYGVKD. This CDR3 has 14 amino acids. The J segment lost 0 bases and the V segment lost 9 bases, leaving 4 bases of the junction unmatched.

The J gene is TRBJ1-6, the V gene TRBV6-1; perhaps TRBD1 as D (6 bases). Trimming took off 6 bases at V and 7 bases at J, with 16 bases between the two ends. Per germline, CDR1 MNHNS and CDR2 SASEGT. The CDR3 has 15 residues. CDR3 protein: CASSGTRGANSPLHF. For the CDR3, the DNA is TGTGCCAGCAGCGGCACGCGGGGGGCGAATTCACCCCTCCACTTT.

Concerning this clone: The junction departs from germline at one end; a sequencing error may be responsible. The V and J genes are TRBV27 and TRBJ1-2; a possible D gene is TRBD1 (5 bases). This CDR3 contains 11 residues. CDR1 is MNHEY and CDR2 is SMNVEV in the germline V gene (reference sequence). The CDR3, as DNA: TGTGCCAGCAGTTCGGGGCCGGTTATGGTATTC. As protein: CASSSGPVMVF.

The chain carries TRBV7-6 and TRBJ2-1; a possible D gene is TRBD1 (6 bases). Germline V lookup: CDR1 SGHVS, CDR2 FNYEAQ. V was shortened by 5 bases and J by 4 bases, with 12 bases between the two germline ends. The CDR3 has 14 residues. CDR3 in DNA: TGTGCCAGCAGCCCCCAAAGGGGGTACAATGAGCAGTTCTTC. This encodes CASSPQRGYNEQFF.

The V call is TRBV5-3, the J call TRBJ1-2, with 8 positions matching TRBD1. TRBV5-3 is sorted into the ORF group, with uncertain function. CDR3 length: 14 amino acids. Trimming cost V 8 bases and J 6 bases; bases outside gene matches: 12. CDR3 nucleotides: TGTGCCAGCAGCACAAAGCGGACAGGGAATGGCTACACCTTC. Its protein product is CASSTKRTGNGYTF.

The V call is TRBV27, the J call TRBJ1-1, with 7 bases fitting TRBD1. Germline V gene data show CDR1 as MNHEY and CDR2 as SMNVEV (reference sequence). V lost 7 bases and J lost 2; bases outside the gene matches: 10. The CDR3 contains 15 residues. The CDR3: CASTAGDSFNTEAFF. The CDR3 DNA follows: TGTGCCAGCACCGCCGGGGACAGCTTTAACACTGAAGCTTTCTTT.

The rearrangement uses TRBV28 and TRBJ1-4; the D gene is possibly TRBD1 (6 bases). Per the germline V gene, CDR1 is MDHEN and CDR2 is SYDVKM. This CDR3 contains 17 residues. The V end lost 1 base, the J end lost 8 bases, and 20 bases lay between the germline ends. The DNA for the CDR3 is TGTGCCAGCAGTTTATTTATGTTGGGGGCTCAGCACGAAAAACTGTTTTTT. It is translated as CASSLFMLGAQHEKLFF.

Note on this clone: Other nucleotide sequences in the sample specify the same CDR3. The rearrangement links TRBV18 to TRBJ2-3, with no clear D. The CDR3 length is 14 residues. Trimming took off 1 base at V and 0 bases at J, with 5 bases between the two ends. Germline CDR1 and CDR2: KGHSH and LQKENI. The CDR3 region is CASSPLDSTDTQYF. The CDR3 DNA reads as TGTGCCAGCTCACCACTCGACAGCACAGATACGCAGTATTTT. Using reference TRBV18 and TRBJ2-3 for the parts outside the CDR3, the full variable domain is NAGVMQNPRHLVRRRGQEARLRCSPMKGHSHVYWYRQLPEEGLKFMVYLQKENIIDESGMPKERFSAEFPKEGPSILRIQQVVRGDSAAYFCASSPLDSTDTQYFGPGTRLTVL.

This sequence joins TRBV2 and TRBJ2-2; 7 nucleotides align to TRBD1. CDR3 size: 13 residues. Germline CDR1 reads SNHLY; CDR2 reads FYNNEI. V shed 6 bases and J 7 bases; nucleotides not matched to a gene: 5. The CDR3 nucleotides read TGTGCCAGCAGGACAGGGATGGGCGGGGAGCTGTTTTTT. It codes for CASRTGMGGELFF. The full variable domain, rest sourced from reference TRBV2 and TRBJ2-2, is EPEVTQTPSHQVTQMGQEVILRCVPISNHLYFYWYRQILGQKVEFLVSFYNNEISEKSEIFDDQFSVERPDGSNFTLKIRSTKLEDSAMYFCASRTGMGGELFFGEGSRLTVL.

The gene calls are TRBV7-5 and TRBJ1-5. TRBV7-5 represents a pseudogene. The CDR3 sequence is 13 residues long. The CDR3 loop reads CVRSPHVKQPQHF. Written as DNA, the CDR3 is TGTGTCAGAAGCCCCCATGTGAAGCAGCCCCAGCATTTT.

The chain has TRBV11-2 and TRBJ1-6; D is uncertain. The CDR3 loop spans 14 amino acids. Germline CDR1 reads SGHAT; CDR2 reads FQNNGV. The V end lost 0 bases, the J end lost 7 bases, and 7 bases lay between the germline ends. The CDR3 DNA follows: TGTGCCAGCAGCTTAGAAGGGAACAATTCACCCCTCCACTTT. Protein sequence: CASSLEGNNSPLHF.

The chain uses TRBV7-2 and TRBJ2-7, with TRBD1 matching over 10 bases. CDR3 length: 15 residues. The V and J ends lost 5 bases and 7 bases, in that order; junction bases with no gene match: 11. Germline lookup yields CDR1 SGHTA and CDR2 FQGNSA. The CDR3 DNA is TGTGCCAGCAGCACCGGGACAGGGGCCTCCGGAGAGCAGTACTTC. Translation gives CASSTGTGASGEQYF.

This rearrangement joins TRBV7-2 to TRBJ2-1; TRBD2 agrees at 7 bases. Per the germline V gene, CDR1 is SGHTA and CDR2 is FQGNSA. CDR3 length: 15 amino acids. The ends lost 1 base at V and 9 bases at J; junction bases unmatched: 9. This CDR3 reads CASSLEGGPVLEQFF. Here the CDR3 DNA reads TGTGCCAGCAGCTTAGAGGGAGGGCCTGTGCTTGAGCAGTTCTTC.

CDR3 sequence (DNA): TGTGCCACCAGCAGAGATCCCGGGGTTGAGACCCAGTACTTC. Its translation is CATSRDPGVETQYF. V and J are TRBV15 and TRBJ2-5, with D possibly being TRBD2 (5 bases). CDR3 length: 14 amino acids. Germline-derived CDR1 and CDR2 are LNHNV and YYDKDF (reference sequence). Trimming left V 0 bases short and J 5 bases short, with 10 bases between.

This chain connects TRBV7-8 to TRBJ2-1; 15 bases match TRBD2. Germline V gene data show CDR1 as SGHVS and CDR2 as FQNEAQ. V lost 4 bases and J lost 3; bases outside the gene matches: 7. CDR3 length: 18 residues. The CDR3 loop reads CASSSTGGLAGGYNEQFF. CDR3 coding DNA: TGTGCCAGCAGCTCGACGGGGGGACTAGCGGGAGGCTACAATGAGCAGTTCTTC. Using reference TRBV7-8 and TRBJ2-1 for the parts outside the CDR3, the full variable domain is GAGVSQSPRYKVAKRGQDVALRCDPISGHVSLFWYQQALGQGPEFLTYFQNEAQLDKSGLPSDRFFAERPEGSVSTLKIQRTQQEDSAVYLCASSSTGGLAGGYNEQFFGPGTRLTVL.

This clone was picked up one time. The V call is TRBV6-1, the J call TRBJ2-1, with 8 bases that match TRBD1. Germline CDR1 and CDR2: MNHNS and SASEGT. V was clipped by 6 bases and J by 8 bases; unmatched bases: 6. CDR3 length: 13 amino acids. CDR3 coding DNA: TGTGCCAGCAGGGAACGGGGACAGGATGAGCAGTTCTTC. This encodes CASRERGQDEQFF.

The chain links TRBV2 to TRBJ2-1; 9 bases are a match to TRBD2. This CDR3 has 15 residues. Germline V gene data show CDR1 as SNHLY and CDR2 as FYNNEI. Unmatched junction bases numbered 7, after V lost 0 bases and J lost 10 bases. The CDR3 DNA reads TGTGCCAGCAGTGAAGCCCGGCGGGAGGGCGGGGAGCAGTTCTTC. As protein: CASSEARREGGEQFF.

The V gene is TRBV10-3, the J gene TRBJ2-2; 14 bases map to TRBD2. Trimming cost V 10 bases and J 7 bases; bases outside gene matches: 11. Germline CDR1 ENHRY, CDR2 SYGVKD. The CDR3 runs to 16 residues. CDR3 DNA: TGTGCCACTTTGACTAGCGGGAGGGCCTTGGTCGGGGAGCTGTTTTTT. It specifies CATLTSGRALVGELFF.

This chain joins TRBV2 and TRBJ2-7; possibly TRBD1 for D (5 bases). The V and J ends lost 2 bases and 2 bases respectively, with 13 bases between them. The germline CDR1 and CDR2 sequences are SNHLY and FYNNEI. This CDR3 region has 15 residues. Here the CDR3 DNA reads TGTGCCAGCAGTGAATTGACAGTGGGCACCTACGAGCAGTACTTC. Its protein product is CASSELTVGTYEQYF.

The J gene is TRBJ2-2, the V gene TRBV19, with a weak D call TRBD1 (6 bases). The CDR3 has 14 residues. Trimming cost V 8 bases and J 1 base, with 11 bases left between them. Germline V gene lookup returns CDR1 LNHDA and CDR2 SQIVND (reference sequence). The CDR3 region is CASSEQGNTGELFF. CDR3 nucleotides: TGTGCCAGTTCCGAACAGGGGAACACCGGGGAGCTGTTTTTT.